This T cell receptor beta chain was profiled in a study of OX40 agonist ivuxolimab in advanced cancers. Study context: Earlier anti-PD-1, anti-PD-L1 or anti-CTLA-4 therapy was permitted; under 50% had received some. Three patients, one with hepatocellular carcinoma and two with cutaneous melanoma, achieved partial responses.

This clone was recorded only once. What it recognizes is unknown. Some clones are missing from TCRdb's copy, which holds only in-frame ones; the method was immunoSEQ multiplex PCR. The table includes 95,000 to 150,000 clones, over 75% detected once. Notes on the study in general: Both blood CD4+ and CD8+ T cells showed clonal growth by week 6 at 0.1 to 3.0 mg/kg.

The V and J ends lost 6 bases and 9 bases, in that order; junction bases with no gene match: 5. This CDR3 has 13 residues. The V gene's germline CDR1 is MNHNS and CDR2 SASEGT. J is TRBJ2-1 and V is TRBV6-1; 10 bases fit TRBD2. This TCR was recovered from an adult with an advanced solid tumor such as melanoma, head and neck, liver or kidney cancer. The sequencing here drew on CD4+ or CD8+ T cells sorted from blood, taken in a trial of the OX40 agonist ivuxolimab. CDR3 DNA: TGTGCCAGCAGAGCGGGGGGGCGTGGTGAGCAGTTCTTC. This sequence encodes CASRAGGRGEQFF.